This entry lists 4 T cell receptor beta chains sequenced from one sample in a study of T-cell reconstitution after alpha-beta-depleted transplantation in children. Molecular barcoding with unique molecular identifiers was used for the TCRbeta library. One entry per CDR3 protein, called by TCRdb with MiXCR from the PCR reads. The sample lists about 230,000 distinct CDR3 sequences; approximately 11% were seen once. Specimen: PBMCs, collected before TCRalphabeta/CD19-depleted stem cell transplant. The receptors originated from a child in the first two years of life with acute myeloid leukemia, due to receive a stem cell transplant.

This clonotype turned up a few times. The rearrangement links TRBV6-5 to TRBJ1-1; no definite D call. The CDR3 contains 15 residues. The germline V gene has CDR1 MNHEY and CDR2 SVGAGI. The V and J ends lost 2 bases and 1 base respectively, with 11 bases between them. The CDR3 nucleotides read TGTGCCAGCAGTTACGCGGCAGACGAGAACACTGAAGCTTTCTTT. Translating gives CASSYAADENTEAFF.

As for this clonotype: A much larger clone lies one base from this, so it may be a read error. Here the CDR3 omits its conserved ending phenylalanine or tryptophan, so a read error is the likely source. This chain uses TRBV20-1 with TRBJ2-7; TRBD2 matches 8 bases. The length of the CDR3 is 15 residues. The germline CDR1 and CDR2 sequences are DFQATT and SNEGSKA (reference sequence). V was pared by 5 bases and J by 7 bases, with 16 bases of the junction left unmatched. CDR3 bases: TGCAGTGCTGGCCTCCCCAACAGCGGGAGAAGAGAGCAGTACTCC. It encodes CSAGLPNSGRREQYS.

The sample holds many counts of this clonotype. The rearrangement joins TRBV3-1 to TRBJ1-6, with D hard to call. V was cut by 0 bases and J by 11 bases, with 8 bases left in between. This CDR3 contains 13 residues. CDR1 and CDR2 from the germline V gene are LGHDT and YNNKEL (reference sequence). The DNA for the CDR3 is TGTGCCAGCAGCCAAGACCCCCTCACACCCCTCCACTTT. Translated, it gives CASSQDPLTPLHF.

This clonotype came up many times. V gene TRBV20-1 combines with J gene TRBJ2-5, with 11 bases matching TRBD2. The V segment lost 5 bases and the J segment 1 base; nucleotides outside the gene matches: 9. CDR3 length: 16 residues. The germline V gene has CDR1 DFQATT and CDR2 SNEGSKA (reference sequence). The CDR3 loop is CSAFPPGLAVQETQYF. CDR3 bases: TGCAGTGCTTTTCCACCGGGACTAGCGGTCCAAGAGACCCAGTACTTC.